Listed below are T cell receptor beta chains from one sample, sequenced in a study of cytomegalovirus exposure and HLA in healthy donors. The table came from immunoSEQ multiplex PCR; TCRdb's copy has only in-frame clones and leaves some out. The repertoire consists of roughly 150,000 clones, with 70% to 90% occurring once and the leading ten covering under 9%. Sequenced sample: PBMCs. The receptors here all came from a man younger than 35 in good health and CMV-seropositive. CDR3s include the opening cysteine and the closing phenylalanine or tryptophan. Fields, in order: CDR3 protein, CDR3 DNA, D gene, V gene, J gene, clone size. The D gene is left open where the match is weak. Clone size is shown for a subset of rows, as once, few, many or a class of expanded clone.

CASSPQRTPLPYEQYF	TGTGCCAGCAGTCCCCAGCGGACTCCCCTCCCCTACGAGCAGTACTTC	NA	TRBV27	TRBJ2-7	once
CATSRAREAYNEQFF	TGTGCCACCAGCAGAGCCCGGGAGGCTTACAATGAGCAGTTCTTC	TRBD2	TRBV15	TRBJ2-1	NA
CASSATRSNEQFF	TGTGCCAGCAGTGCAACTAGGAGTAATGAGCAGTTCTTC	NA	TRBV6-5	TRBJ2-1	NA
CASTPGGTMNTEAFF	TGTGCCAGCACCCCGGGGGGGACAATGAACACTGAAGCTTTCTTT	NA	TRBV2	TRBJ1-1	NA
CASSLDLSSYEQYF	TGCGCCAGCAGCTTGGACCTGAGCTCCTACGAGCAGTACTTC	NA	TRBV5-1	TRBJ2-7	NA
CAWTPPTSQDYEQYF	TGTGCCTGGACCCCCCCAACGAGCCAGGATTACGAGCAGTACTTC	NA	TRBV30	TRBJ2-7	NA
CASRQGTGVDGYTF	TGTGCCAGCAGGCAGGGGACAGGGGTAGATGGCTACACCTTC	TRBD1	TRBV5-6	TRBJ1-2	NA
CASSIGTLGARRTEAFF	TGTGCCAGTAGTATAGGAACCCTGGGGGCCCGGCGGACTGAAGCTTTCTTT	NA	TRBV19	TRBJ1-1	NA
CASKETGGFYEQYF	TGTGCCAGCAAGGAGACAGGGGGTTTCTACGAGCAGTACTTC	TRBD1	TRBV6-5	TRBJ2-7	NA
CAWGGTGIYTDTQYF	TGTGCCTGGGGCGGGACAGGTATTTACACAGATACGCAGTATTTT	TRBD1	TRBV30	TRBJ2-3	once
CASGQINTEAFF	TGTGCCAGTGGACAAATAAACACTGAAGCTTTTTTT	NA	TRBV19	TRBJ1-1	NA
CASSIAGVRAFF	TGTGCCAGTAGTATTGCGGGGGTAAGAGCTTTCTTT	NA	TRBV19	TRBJ1-1	NA
CASSAQLATSTDTQYF	TGTGCCAGCAGCGCCCAGCTAGCGACTAGCACAGATACGCAGTATTTT	NA	TRBV7-3	TRBJ2-3	few
CASSQDGSGSGGETQYF	TGTGCCAGCAGCCAAGATGGTAGCGGGAGCGGGGGAGAGACCCAGTACTTC	TRBD2	TRBV4-2	TRBJ2-5	NA
CASSPSQGGRAFGETQYF	TGCGCCAGCAGCCCGTCCCAGGGCGGGAGGGCCTTTGGAGAGACCCAGTACTTC	TRBD2	TRBV4-1	TRBJ2-5	NA
CASREPSTVEIYGYTF	TGTGCCAGCAGGGAGCCGTCGACAGTCGAAATCTATGGCTACACCTTC	NA	TRBV2	TRBJ1-2	NA
CASRLTGDYGYTF	TGTGCCAGCAGGCTGACAGGGGACTATGGCTACACCTTC	TRBD1	TRBV6-1	TRBJ1-2	NA
CASRPSTGLYGYTF	TGTGCCAGCAGGCCCTCGACAGGGCTGTATGGCTACACCTTC	NA	TRBV21-1	TRBJ1-2	NA
CASTGQGDSPLHF	TGTGCCAGCACGGGACAGGGCGATTCACCCCTCCACTTT	TRBD1	TRBV9	TRBJ1-6	NA
CSVEGLFGLAGGPRAPDTQYF	TGCAGCGTTGAAGGTTTATTCGGACTAGCGGGAGGGCCGAGGGCCCCCGATACGCAGTATTTT	TRBD2	TRBV29-1	TRBJ2-3	NA
CASSSSPGEGEQYF	TGTGCCAGCAGCTCCTCCCCAGGGGAGGGTGAGCAGTACTTC	NA	TRBV9	TRBJ2-7	NA
CSAQVVGGGAVDEQFF	TGCAGCGCCCAAGTCGTAGGCGGGGGGGCCGTAGATGAGCAGTTCTTC	TRBD2	TRBV29-1	TRBJ2-1	once
CASRGGLAGGLGELFF	TGTGCCAGCAGGGGGGGACTAGCGGGAGGCCTCGGGGAGCTGTTTTTT	TRBD2	TRBV7-2	TRBJ2-2	NA
CASRRNRDSYEQYF	TGTGCCAGCAGGCGAAACAGGGACTCCTACGAGCAGTACTTC	NA	TRBV6-6	TRBJ2-7	few
CASSQYRDRGPSGYGYTF	TGCGCCAGCAGTCAATACCGGGACAGGGGGCCCTCTGGCTATGGCTACACCTTC	TRBD1	TRBV23-1	TRBJ1-2	NA
CASRVIVSGELFF	TGTGCCAGCAGAGTGATAGTGTCCGGGGAGCTGTTTTTT	NA	TRBV11-2	TRBJ2-2	NA
CASSSPGGGKGYTF	TGTGCCAGCAGTTCCCCGGGGGGGGGCAAAGGCTACACCTTC	NA	TRBV6-5	TRBJ1-2	NA
CASSISAGGLPQHF	TGTGCCAGTAGTATATCCGCAGGGGGCCTGCCCCAGCATTTT	TRBD1	TRBV19	TRBJ1-5	NA
CASSYDRKYGYTF	TGTGCCAGCAGTTACGACAGAAAATATGGCTACACCTTC	NA	TRBV6-5	TRBJ1-2	NA
CASLGQAGYGYTF	TGTGCCAGCTTAGGACAGGCGGGCTATGGCTACACCTTC	TRBD1	TRBV2	TRBJ1-2	NA
CASSLHGQSSIYNEKLFF	TGTGCCAGTTCACTACACGGACAGAGCTCGATCTATAATGAAAAACTGTTTTTT	NA	TRBV7-8	TRBJ1-4	once
CASSLFGGLGNTIYF	TGTGCCAGCAGTTTATTTGGGGGACTGGGAAACACCATATATTTT	NA	TRBV27	TRBJ1-3	once
CASSLLRENTEAFF	TGTGCCAGCTCACTCCTTAGAGAGAACACTGAAGCTTTCTTT	NA	TRBV18	TRBJ1-1	NA
CASSTIDRANNEQFF	TGCGCCAGCAGCACCATCGACAGGGCAAACAATGAGCAGTTCTTC	TRBD1	TRBV5-1	TRBJ2-1	NA
CASRRLAGEMNTGELFF	TGTGCCAGCAGAAGACTAGCGGGAGAGATGAACACCGGGGAGCTGTTTTTT	TRBD2	TRBV2	TRBJ2-2	once
CASSFIGGGNTEAFF	TGTGCCAGCAGTTTCATTGGGGGCGGAAACACTGAAGCTTTCTTT	NA	TRBV6-5	TRBJ1-1	NA
CASSSGGLAGGIEQFF	TGTGCCAGCAGCTCCGGGGGACTAGCGGGAGGTATTGAGCAGTTCTTC	TRBD2	TRBV11-3	TRBJ2-1	NA
CASSSPTSGGSYEQYF	TGTGCCAGCAGCTCACCGACTAGCGGGGGAAGCTACGAGCAGTACTTC	TRBD2	TRBV7-6	TRBJ2-7	few
CASSEREVPLDTQYF	TGTGCCAGCTCCGAAAGGGAGGTCCCACTAGATACGCAGTATTTT	NA	TRBV18	TRBJ2-3	NA
CASKGDASFRLEAFF	TGTGCCAGCAAGGGGGACGCTTCCTTTCGCCTTGAAGCTTTCTTT	NA	TRBV2	TRBJ1-1	NA
CASSVTGLAAETQYF	TGTGCCAGCAGCGTAACGGGACTAGCTGCGGAGACCCAGTACTTC	TRBD2	TRBV9	TRBJ2-5	NA
CASSLSGRGTGELFF	TGTGCCAGCAGTTTAAGCGGGAGGGGCACCGGGGAGCTGTTTTTT	TRBD2	TRBV2	TRBJ2-2	NA
CASSLGAPTFF	TGTGCCAGCAGCTTAGGGGCGCCGACTTTCTTT	NA	TRBV7-9	TRBJ1-1	NA
CASSEGLSYNEQFF	TGTGCCAGCAGTGAGGGACTGTCCTACAATGAGCAGTTCTTC	NA	TRBV6-6	TRBJ2-1	NA
CASRPQGYNTEAFF	TGCGCCAGCAGACCGCAGGGATACAACACTGAAGCTTTCTTT	NA	TRBV5-1	TRBJ1-1	NA
CASSEKGRGTEAFF	TGTGCCAGCAGTGAAAAGGGAAGGGGCACTGAAGCTTTCTTT	NA	TRBV2	TRBJ1-1	NA
CASSQGELPGQGAYNEQFF	TGTGCCAGCAGCCAAGGGGAACTACCGGGACAGGGGGCCTACAATGAGCAGTTCTTC	TRBD1	TRBV4-2	TRBJ2-1	NA
CASSPVSVVELFF	TGTGCCAGCAGCCCCGTCTCGGTGGTGGAGCTGTTTTTT	NA	TRBV7-9	TRBJ2-2	NA
CASSRWLHNEKLFF	TGTGCCAGCAGCCGGTGGCTGCATAATGAAAAACTGTTTTTT	NA	TRBV14	TRBJ1-4	once
CASSYSRSSYNSPLHF	TGTGCCAGCAGTTACTCAAGGAGCTCCTATAATTCACCCCTCCACTTT	NA	TRBV6-5	TRBJ1-6	NA
CASSGNLGVAAFF	TGTGCCAGCAGTGGGAACTTGGGAGTGGCGGCTTTCTTT	NA	TRBV6-1	TRBJ1-1	NA
CAWSTGVNTEAFF	TGTGCCTGGTCGACGGGGGTGAACACTGAAGCTTTCTTT	NA	TRBV30	TRBJ1-1	NA
CASGTSGGAQEQYF	TGTGCCTCGGGGACTAGCGGGGGGGCGCAGGAGCAGTACTTC	TRBD2	TRBV7-8	TRBJ2-7	NA
CASSLGLGYRENYGYTF	TGTGCCAGCAGCTTAGGATTGGGCTACAGGGAGAACTATGGCTACACCTTC	NA	TRBV7-9	TRBJ1-2	NA